One sample yielded the 28 T cell receptor gamma chains listed below, sequenced in a study of Vδ1+ human thymocytes. Notes on the study in general: Thymic TRG and TRD repertoires appeared highly polyclonal, with Gaussian CDR3 length distributions.

RNA was extracted from the cells and then reverse transcribed. Pooled V-gene forward primers with one constant-region reverse primer generated the CDR3 amplicons by multiplex PCR. TCRdb re-called clones from the multiplex PCR reads via CATT. The repertoire consists of about 23,000 gamma-chain clones, with roughly 13% occurring once and the leading ten covering 1.5% to 2%. No antigen is known for these receptors. Input material: Vdelta1+ gamma-delta thymocytes from the thymus. As for subset: FACS-sorted CD3+ TCRalphabeta- TCRVdelta1+ TCRVdelta2- thymocytes. All receptors derive from a child younger than two who had congenital heart surgery.

Only a few counts were recorded for this clone. A much larger clonotype is one base distant, so this may be a read error. The chain couples TRGV5 to TRGJ1 or TRGJ2. With V trimmed by 0 bases and J by 0 bases, 2 bases remained unmatched. The germline V gene encodes CDR1 VINAFY and CDR2 YDVSNSKD. The CDR3 length is 14 residues. The CDR3 is CATWDRGNYYKKLF. CDR3 bases: TGTGCCACCTGGGACAGGGGGAATTATTATAAGAAACTCTTT.

V gene TRGV8 combines with J gene TRGJ1 or TRGJ2. The CDR3 totals 13 residues. The J segment lost 7 bases and the V segment lost 0 bases, leaving 6 bases of the junction unmatched. Germline V gene data show CDR1 as VENAVY and CDR2 as YDSYNSRV. The CDR3 reads CATWDRPRYKKLF. The CDR3 nucleotides read TGTGCCACCTGGGATAGGCCTCGGTATAAGAAACTCTTT.

V usage is TRGV3 and J usage is TRGJ1 or TRGJ2. The germline V gene encodes CDR1 VTNTFY and CDR2 YDVSTARD (reference sequence). V trimming: 5 bases; J trimming: 5 bases; junction bases outside the gene matches: 15. CDR3 length equals 15 residues. For the CDR3, the DNA is TGTGCCACCTGGGCCCAACAAGTATCCAATTATAAGAAACTCTTT. It codes for CATWAQQVSNYKKLF.

The V call is TRGV4, the J call TRGJ1 or TRGJ2. Germline V CDR1 and CDR2: EGSTGY, YDSYTSSV. V trimming: 0 bases; J trimming: 0 bases; junction bases outside the gene matches: 5. There are 15 residues in the CDR3. CDR3 loop: CATWDGPPNYYKKLF. The CDR3 region has the DNA TGTGCCACCTGGGATGGGCCGCCGAATTATTATAAGAAACTCTTT.

The rearrangement links TRGV3 to TRGJP1. This CDR3 comprises 18 residues. The V segment lost 2 bases and the J segment 0 bases; nucleotides outside the gene matches: 12. Germline V gene data show CDR1 as VTNTFY and CDR2 as YDVSTARD (reference sequence). The CDR3 DNA follows: TGTGCCACCTGGGACAAGAATCGAAATTATACCACTGGTTGGTTCAAGATATTT. Protein product: CATWDKNRNYTTGWFKIF.

The table lists this clone with a few counts. The rearrangement links TRGV8 to TRGJ1 or TRGJ2. The CDR3 runs to 15 residues. Germline CDR1 VENAVY, CDR2 YDSYNSRV. J gave up 4 bases and V 1 base, and 10 bases lay outside the gene matches. The CDR3 reads CATWDSKWRYYKKLF. For the CDR3, the DNA is TGTGCCACCTGGGATAGCAAATGGCGCTATTATAAGAAACTCTTT.

A word on this clone: Sequence at one end of the junction differs from germline and may be a read error. The chain links TRGV9 to TRGJ1 or TRGJ2. From germline, CDR1 is GITISATS and CDR2 ISYDGTV (reference sequence). The length of the CDR3 is 11 residues. The CDR3 region is CALWGVGKKLF. DNA for the CDR3: TGTGCCTTGTGGGGGGTGGGAAAGAAACTCTTT.

This clone showed up just a few times. The chain carries TRGV4 and TRGJ1 or TRGJ2. Looked up from germline, CDR1 is EGSTGY and CDR2 is YDSYTSSV. With 0 bases clipped from V and 0 bases from J, the junction kept 5 bases outside the gene matches. This CDR3 spans 15 amino acids. CDR3 sequence reads: CATWDGPQNYYKKLF. The CDR3 DNA is TGTGCCACCTGGGATGGGCCCCAGAATTATTATAAGAAACTCTTT.

A word on this clone: Other DNA variants within this sample encode the same CDR3. V usage is TRGV8 and J usage is TRGJP1. This CDR3 comprises 14 residues. CDR1 and CDR2 from the germline V gene are VENAVY and YDSYNSRV. J was trimmed by 2 bases and V by 5 bases; bases with no gene match: 5. The CDR3 region is CATWGNTTGWFKIF. CDR3 nucleotides: TGTGCCACCTGGGGAAACACCACTGGTTGGTTCAAGATATTT.

This clone was seen a few times. V gene TRGV8 combines with J gene TRGJ1 or TRGJ2. This CDR3 is 13 amino acids long. CDR1 and CDR2 (germline): VENAVY, YDSYNSRV. J lost 2 bases, V lost 2 bases, and 3 bases had no gene match. The CDR3 here is CATWDIHYYKKLF. The CDR3 bases are TGTGCCACCTGGGATATACATTATTATAAGAAACTCTTT.

The table lists this clone with a few counts. The germline gene is not matched at one end of the junction; a read error may be the cause. The chain couples TRGV8 to TRGJP1. CDR3 length: 16 residues. From germline, CDR1 is VENAVY and CDR2 YDSYNSRV. This CDR3 reads CAAWTDTDTTGWFKIF. The CDR3 nucleotides read TGTGCCGCCTGGACAGATACGGATACCACTGGTTGGTTCAAGATATTT.

The sample holds a few counts of this clone. V gene TRGV9 combines with J gene TRGJ1 or TRGJ2. Unmatched junction bases numbered 10, after V lost 0 bases and J lost 5 bases. This CDR3 contains 15 residues. CDR1 is GITISATS, CDR2 ISYDGTV, per germline (reference sequence). The CDR3 is CALWEVRGRDYKKLF. In DNA, the CDR3 is TGTGCCTTGTGGGAGGTGCGGGGTCGCGATTATAAGAAACTCTTT.

This rearrangement joins TRGV4 to TRGJ1 or TRGJ2. Germline V gives CDR1 EGSTGY, CDR2 YDSYTSSV. The CDR3 contains 15 residues. The junction had 10 bases not matched to a gene; V was cut back by 4 bases and J by 1 base. The CDR3 sequence is CATWDGKPNYYKKLF. CDR3 coding DNA: TGTGCCACCTGGGACGGAAAGCCAAATTATTATAAGAAACTCTTT.

V and J are TRGV4 and TRGJ1 or TRGJ2. J lost 9 bases, V lost 5 bases, and 13 bases had no gene match. Looked up from germline, CDR1 is EGSTGY and CDR2 is YDSYTSSV. The CDR3 extends over 13 amino acids. The CDR3 sequence: CATWVLNPVKKLF. As DNA, the CDR3 is TGTGCCACCTGGGTCCTCAACCCAGTTAAGAAACTCTTT.

V and J are TRGV2 and TRGJP2. CDR1 EGSNGY and CDR2 YDSYNSKV come from the germline V gene. V was clipped by 2 bases and J by 5 bases; unmatched bases: 5. The CDR3 spans 14 residues. CDR3 DNA sequence: TGTGCCACCTGGGACGCATCAAGTGATTGGATCAAGACGTTT. Encoded protein: CATWDASSDWIKTF.

V gene TRGV2 combines with J gene TRGJ1 or TRGJ2. J was trimmed by 3 bases and V by 4 bases; bases with no gene match: 12. CDR1 EGSNGY and CDR2 YDSYNSKV come from the germline V gene. This CDR3 spans 15 amino acids. As DNA, the CDR3 is TGTGCCACCTGGGATGGGCATCGTCCTTATTATAAGAAACTCTTT. It specifies CATWDGHRPYYKKLF.

The rearrangement joins TRGV5 to TRGJ1 or TRGJ2. CDR3 length equals 11 residues. V lost 5 bases to trimming and J lost 16 bases; unmatched junction nucleotides: 14. CDR1 is VINAFY and CDR2 is YDVSNSKD in the germline V gene. CDR3 bases: TGTGCCACCTGGGTCCCCTCGAACAATCTCTTT. This encodes CATWVPSNNLF.

This clone has more than one count but fewer than ten. V is TRGV4 and J is TRGJ1 or TRGJ2. J lost 6 bases, V lost 1 base, and 6 bases had no gene match. The germline V gene has CDR1 EGSTGY and CDR2 YDSYTSSV. This CDR3 spans 13 amino acids. The CDR3 spells CATWDGGIYKKLF. The CDR3 DNA is TGTGCCACCTGGGATGGAGGGATTTATAAGAAACTCTTT.

This clone occurred a few times. This rearrangement joins TRGV8 to TRGJP2. The V segment lost 1 base and the J segment 2 bases; nucleotides outside the gene matches: 7. The CDR3 consists of 16 residues. Looked up from germline, CDR1 is VENAVY and CDR2 is YDSYNSRV. The chain's CDR3 is CATWDSSSSSDWIKTF. The CDR3 DNA follows: TGTGCCACCTGGGATAGTAGTTCCAGTAGTGATTGGATCAAGACGTTT.

This clone has only a few counts. A read error may produce the germline difference seen at one junction end. The chain couples TRGV4 to TRGJ1 or TRGJ2. Germline lookup yields CDR1 EGSTGY and CDR2 YDSYTSSV. The CDR3 length is 15 residues. CDR3 protein: CATWNGPKLRYKKLF. The CDR3 DNA reads TGTGCCACCTGGAATGGGCCAAAATTGAGATATAAGAAACTCTTT.

The rearrangement uses TRGV4 and TRGJ1 or TRGJ2. Germline CDR1 is EGSTGY and CDR2 is YDSYTSSV. The V and J ends lost 4 bases and 3 bases, in that order; junction bases with no gene match: 15. The CDR3 is made up of 16 amino acids. The CDR3 DNA sequence: TGTGCCACCTGGGACTGTCCAGCCGGGGGTTATTATAAGAAACTCTTT. Its protein is CATWDCPAGGYYKKLF.

As for this clone: At the DNA level, this CDR3 is encoded by other sequences in the same sample as well. This chain links TRGV9 with TRGJP. CDR3 length: 15 amino acids. The germline CDR1 and CDR2 sequences are GITISATS and ISYDGTV (reference sequence). Trimming at V came to 6 bases and at J to 4 bases, leaving 3 bases not matched to a gene. CDR3 sequence: CALWIQELGKKIKVF. The CDR3 DNA reads TGTGCCTTGTGGATACAAGAGTTGGGCAAAAAAATCAAGGTATTT.

In regard to this clone: Its ends do not fully match the called genes, so a read error is possible. This sample includes further DNA sequences coding for the same CDR3. The chain recombines TRGV4 with TRGJ1 or TRGJ2. This CDR3 contains 13 residues. From germline, CDR1 is EGSTGY and CDR2 YDSYTSSV. The CDR3 region has the DNA TGTGCCACCTGGAATGGGCCTAGGTATAAGAAACTCTTT. This codes for CATWNGPRYKKLF.

This clone was detected a few times. The chain recombines TRGV4 with TRGJ1 or TRGJ2. This CDR3 has 15 amino acids. With 3 bases clipped from V and 6 bases from J, the junction kept 14 bases outside the gene matches. The germline CDR1 and CDR2 sequences are EGSTGY and YDSYTSSV. The CDR3 protein is CATWDCVGAPYKKLF. The CDR3 DNA sequence: TGTGCCACCTGGGATTGTGTTGGGGCGCCTTATAAGAAACTCTTT.

In the case of this clone: A much bigger clone sits one base away, suggesting this may be a read error. Other DNA sequences in this specimen translate into the identical CDR3. This chain links TRGV9 with TRGJ1 or TRGJ2. The CDR3 sequence is 14 residues long. J lost 0 bases, V lost 4 bases, and 6 bases had no gene match. Per germline, CDR1 GITISATS and CDR2 ISYDGTV (reference sequence). The CDR3 reads CALWEVQNYYKKLF. The CDR3 DNA sequence: TGTGCCTTGTGGGAAGTGCAGAATTATTATAAGAAACTCTTT.

The rearrangement uses TRGV2 and TRGJ1 or TRGJ2. CDR1 EGSNGY and CDR2 YDSYNSKV come from the germline V gene. The CDR3 consists of 12 residues. V lost 0 bases to trimming and J lost 10 bases; unmatched junction nucleotides: 6. CDR3 region: CATWDGSIKKLF. CDR3 DNA sequence: TGTGCCACCTGGGACGGGTCAATAAAGAAACTCTTT.

This clone rates as medium-sized. The sample carries other DNA sequences with the same CDR3. The V gene is TRGV9, the J gene TRGJ1 or TRGJ2. CDR1 and CDR2 (germline): GITISATS, ISYDGTV (reference sequence). The CDR3 contains 10 residues. The J segment lost 9 bases and the V segment lost 2 bases, leaving 1 base of the junction unmatched. This CDR3 reads CALWEGKKLF. CDR3 nucleotides: TGTGCCTTGTGGGAGGGTAAGAAACTCTTT.

Worth noting for this clone: A read error may explain this, as a much larger clone is one base away. Within the sample, other DNA sequences also encode this same CDR3. The chain couples TRGV5 to TRGJ1 or TRGJ2. CDR1 and CDR2 (germline): VINAFY, YDVSNSKD. V lost 3 bases to trimming and J lost 5 bases; unmatched junction nucleotides: 4. CDR3 length equals 12 residues. The CDR3 here is CATWDLDYKKLF. The CDR3 DNA reads TGTGCCACCTGGGACCTTGATTATAAGAAACTCTTT.